These T cell receptor beta chains were read from a single sample in a study of cytotoxic CD8 clonotypes in ibrutinib-treated CLL. Repertoires were generated with immunoSEQ multiplex PCR, while TCRdb's copy carries only in-frame clones and drops some. This table has 120,000 to 150,000 clones, roughly 90% appearing once. This sample comprised PBMCs, obtained after 12 months of ibrutinib treatment. These TCRs come from a human donor with chronic lymphocytic leukemia. Both conserved end residues are part of each CDR3. D genes are given only for firm matches. The size field is filled for only some rows; it gives once, few, many or a size class.

D gene: NA; clone size: NA; J gene: TRBJ2-7; V gene: TRBV7-9; CDR3 DNA: TGTGCCAGCAGCTTAGGTAGCGCCGCCTACGAGCAGTACTTC; CDR3 protein: CASSLGSAAYEQYF
D gene: NA; clone size: NA; J gene: TRBJ2-6; V gene: TRBV6-5; CDR3 DNA: TGTGCCAGCAGTTACTCATCCTCTGGGGCCAACGTCCTGACTTTC; CDR3 protein: CASSYSSSGANVLTF
D gene: NA; clone size: once; J gene: TRBJ1-5; V gene: TRBV28; CDR3 DNA: TGTGCCAGCAGTCCCTACATAGGATATAGCAATCAGCCCCAGCATTTT; CDR3 protein: CASSPYIGYSNQPQHF
D gene: TRBD1; clone size: NA; J gene: TRBJ2-7; V gene: TRBV10-3; CDR3 DNA: TGTGCCATCAGTGGGCTTGTTGGCAGGGGGCAATCCGAGCAGTACTTC; CDR3 protein: CAISGLVGRGQSEQYF
D gene: TRBD2; clone size: NA; J gene: TRBJ2-1; V gene: TRBV6-1; CDR3 DNA: TGTGCCAGCAGTGATCCCGGGACTAGAGGGGAGCAGTTCTTC; CDR3 protein: CASSDPGTRGEQFF
D gene: NA; clone size: NA; J gene: TRBJ1-5; V gene: TRBV7-2; CDR3 DNA: TGTGCCAGCAGCTTAGGAAGTCAGGGAGCTCAGCCCCAGCATTTT; CDR3 protein: CASSLGSQGAQPQHF
D gene: NA; clone size: NA; J gene: TRBJ2-7; V gene: TRBV11-2; CDR3 DNA: TGTGCCAGCAGCCCGACAACAACGGGTTACGAGCAGTACTTC; CDR3 protein: CASSPTTTGYEQYF
D gene: NA; clone size: NA; J gene: TRBJ1-1; V gene: TRBV9; CDR3 DNA: TGTGCCAGCAGCGTAGGGGACCTTGCTTTTGGGGGAAGAGCTTTCTTT; CDR3 protein: CASSVGDLAFGGRAFF
D gene: TRBD2; clone size: once; J gene: TRBJ2-1; V gene: TRBV19; CDR3 DNA: TGTGCCAGTTCCCGGACTAGCGGGAGCCGAGATGGATTCTTC; CDR3 protein: CASSRTSGSRDGFF
D gene: NA; clone size: NA; J gene: TRBJ2-7; V gene: TRBV5-1; CDR3 DNA: TGCGCCAGCAGCCGGACAGTGGGCGATTACGAGCAGTACTTC; CDR3 protein: CASSRTVGDYEQYF
D gene: NA; clone size: NA; J gene: TRBJ1-3; V gene: TRBV28; CDR3 DNA: TGTGCCAGCAGGGAGACAGCGAACTCTGGAAACACCATATATTTT; CDR3 protein: CASRETANSGNTIYF
D gene: NA; clone size: NA; J gene: TRBJ1-2; V gene: TRBV27; CDR3 DNA: TGTGCCAGCAGTTTGCAGAGTCCGGGGCACTATGGCTACACCTTC; CDR3 protein: CASSLQSPGHYGYTF
D gene: TRBD2; clone size: NA; J gene: TRBJ2-1; V gene: TRBV27; CDR3 DNA: TGTGCCAGCAGTTTACGAGCGGGAGCCTCCTACAATGAGCAGTTCTTC; CDR3 protein: CASSLRAGASYNEQFF
D gene: TRBD1; clone size: NA; J gene: TRBJ2-7; V gene: TRBV9; CDR3 DNA: TGTGCCAGCAGCGTCACAGGGGAAGGGTCCTACGAGCAGTACTTC; CDR3 protein: CASSVTGEGSYEQYF
D gene: NA; clone size: once; J gene: TRBJ2-7; V gene: TRBV28; CDR3 DNA: TGTGCCAGCAGTTTAGGACCTGGACTTCTCAATTCCCAGTACTTC; CDR3 protein: CASSLGPGLLNSQYF
D gene: TRBD2; clone size: NA; J gene: TRBJ2-2; V gene: TRBV7-3; CDR3 DNA: TGTGCCAGCAGCCCGCGGACTAGCGGGAGTGGCACCGGGGAGCTGTTTTTT; CDR3 protein: CASSPRTSGSGTGELFF
D gene: TRBD1; clone size: NA; J gene: TRBJ1-3; V gene: TRBV27; CDR3 DNA: TGTGCCAGCAGTTCCCTGGGACAGGATGGAAACACCATATATTTT; CDR3 protein: CASSSLGQDGNTIYF
D gene: NA; clone size: NA; J gene: TRBJ2-2; V gene: TRBV7-8; CDR3 DNA: TGTGCCAGCAGCTCCCCGGGACAACGAAGAAGGAACACCGGGGAGCTGTTTTTT; CDR3 protein: CASSSPGQRRRNTGELFF
D gene: NA; clone size: NA; J gene: TRBJ2-1; V gene: TRBV7-7; CDR3 DNA: TGTGCTAGCAGCTTAGTAAGGCGGCTCAACAATGAGCAGTTCTTC; CDR3 protein: CASSLVRRLNNEQFF
D gene: TRBD1; clone size: NA; J gene: TRBJ1-1; V gene: TRBV27; CDR3 DNA: TGTGCCAGCAGGCTGTACAGGGGGGTCACTGAAGCTTTCTTT; CDR3 protein: CASRLYRGVTEAFF
D gene: NA; clone size: NA; J gene: TRBJ2-2; V gene: TRBV9; CDR3 DNA: TGTGCCAGCAGCGCCCTTGGTGGTGACGGGGAGCTGTTTTTT; CDR3 protein: CASSALGGDGELFF
D gene: NA; clone size: once; J gene: TRBJ2-5; V gene: TRBV18; CDR3 DNA: TGTGCCAGCTCACCGACGACAGGTTTAATACAAGAGACCCAGTACTTC; CDR3 protein: CASSPTTGLIQETQYF
D gene: NA; clone size: once; J gene: TRBJ2-1; V gene: TRBV7-8; CDR3 DNA: TGTGCCAGCGGCCACCCTATGGTAGGCGCTGCCCCTGGTGAGCAGTTCTTC; CDR3 protein: CASGHPMVGAAPGEQFF
D gene: NA; clone size: NA; J gene: TRBJ1-5; V gene: TRBV7-8; CDR3 DNA: TGTGCCAGCAGCTTCCCTAGTCAGCCCCAGCATTTT; CDR3 protein: CASSFPSQPQHF
D gene: NA; clone size: NA; J gene: TRBJ2-3; V gene: TRBV10-3; CDR3 DNA: TGTGCCATCAGTGAGTCACGGAGTAGCACAGATACGCAGTATTTT; CDR3 protein: CAISESRSSTDTQYF
D gene: TRBD1; clone size: once; J gene: TRBJ2-1; V gene: TRBV5-1; CDR3 DNA: TGCGCCAGCAGTCACGACAGGGGCTTCTACAATGAGCAGTTCTTC; CDR3 protein: CASSHDRGFYNEQFF
D gene: NA; clone size: NA; J gene: TRBJ1-1; V gene: TRBV30; CDR3 DNA: TGTGCCTGGAGTACAGGGTCGGCCATTGAAGCTTTCTTT; CDR3 protein: CAWSTGSAIEAFF
D gene: TRBD1; clone size: NA; J gene: TRBJ2-4; V gene: TRBV19; CDR3 DNA: TGTGCCAGTAGCCGACAGGGGCTAGCCAAAAACATTCAGTACTTC; CDR3 protein: CASSRQGLAKNIQYF
D gene: TRBD1; clone size: NA; J gene: TRBJ2-2; V gene: TRBV6-5; CDR3 DNA: TGTGCCAGCAGTTACAGCAGGGGGCGTTACACCGGGGAGCTGTTTTTT; CDR3 protein: CASSYSRGRYTGELFF
D gene: NA; clone size: NA; J gene: TRBJ1-1; V gene: TRBV7-9; CDR3 DNA: TGTGCCAGCAGCTTAGATCCAGGGACCAAAGTCACTGAAGCTTTCTTT; CDR3 protein: CASSLDPGTKVTEAFF
D gene: TRBD1; clone size: once; J gene: TRBJ1-2; V gene: TRBV11-2; CDR3 DNA: TGTGCCAGCAGCCAGCGACAGGGTTGGGATGGCTACACCTTC; CDR3 protein: CASSQRQGWDGYTF
D gene: TRBD2; clone size: once; J gene: TRBJ2-1; V gene: TRBV10-1; CDR3 DNA: TGCGCCAGCAGTGGGACTAGCGGGAGCGTCAATGAGCAGTTCTTC; CDR3 protein: CASSGTSGSVNEQFF
D gene: NA; clone size: few; J gene: TRBJ2-5; V gene: TRBV11-1; CDR3 DNA: TGTGCCAGCAGCTCTCGGTCCTCCGGGAGAGAGACCCAGTACTTC; CDR3 protein: CASSSRSSGRETQYF
D gene: NA; clone size: NA; J gene: TRBJ1-5; V gene: TRBV18; CDR3 DNA: TGTGCCAGCTCACCAGGCTTCGACAATCAGCCCCAGCATTTT; CDR3 protein: CASSPGFDNQPQHF